This T cell receptor beta chain was sequenced during a study of T cell responses to AZD1222 COVID-19 vaccine. Germline CDR1 and CDR2: MNHEY and SVGAGI. This CDR3 is built from 15 residues. The germline V and J ends were trimmed by 9 bases and 6 bases, with 23 bases remaining between them. Generated by immunoSEQ multiplex PCR, the TCRdb table keeps only in-frame clones and is missing some. The sample carries more than 55,000 clones, roughly nine tenths recorded once. The genes are TRBV6-5 and TRBJ1-2, with a weak D call TRBD1 (6 bases). This specimen consisted of peripheral blood, obtained 28 days after the second AZD1222 dose. The sequence derives from an adult who received the AZD1222 COVID-19 vaccine. The CDR3 region is CASRRTGAPFDGYTF. The CDR3 DNA reads TGTGCCAGTCGCCGGACGGGGGCGCCCTTCGATGGCTACACCTTC.